One and the same sample provided the 6 T cell receptor beta chains below, sequenced in a study of blood T cell repertoires in COVID-19. Using immunoSEQ multiplex PCR, the repertoire was profiled, and TCRdb retains in-frame clones only, with some absent. The sample consists of roughly 280,000 clones, about 87% of them appearing once. The sample was PBMCs or T cells enriched from blood (not recorded which). These receptors all stem from a woman in her fifties or sixties who had recovered from COVID-19.

The rearrangement links TRBV3-1 (or the pseudogene TRBV3-2) to TRBJ1-2, with D unresolved. The CDR3 covers 15 residues. Germline V CDR1 and CDR2: LGHDT, YNNKEL (reference sequence). Trimming pared 5 bases from V and 0 bases from J, leaving 13 bases between. The CDR3 is CASSFQNRANYGYTF. The CDR3 bases are TGTGCCAGCAGCTTCCAAAACAGAGCTAACTATGGCTACACCTTC.

V is TRBV3-1 (or the pseudogene TRBV3-2) and J is TRBJ2-1; 7 bases line up with TRBD2. CDR3 length: 16 residues. The V segment lost 1 base and the J segment 3 bases; nucleotides outside the gene matches: 6. CDR1 and CDR2 from the germline V gene are LGHDT and YNNKEL (reference sequence). The CDR3 DNA sequence: TGTGCCAGCAGCCAAGTTCCGGGAGGCTTCTACAATGAGCAGTTCTTC. Its translation: CASSQVPGGFYNEQFF.

This CDR3 is CAIRDSNHEQYF. CDR3 DNA: TGTGCCATCAGGGACAGTAACCACGAGCAGTACTTC. The rearrangement links TRBV10-3 to TRBJ2-7; possible D gene TRBD1, 6 bases. The V gene's germline CDR1 is ENHRY and CDR2 SYGVKD. The V end lost 6 bases, the J end lost 5 bases, and 11 bases lay between the germline ends. The CDR3 has 12 residues.

The chain has TRBV14 and TRBJ2-1; no clear D gene. V gave up 4 bases and J gave up 7 bases, with 17 bases separating them. The CDR3 loop spans 15 amino acids. CDR1 and CDR2 (germline): SGHDN, FVKESK. CDR3 loop: CASSLPPTARNEQFF. The CDR3 DNA reads as TGTGCCAGCAGCCTCCCCCCGACGGCGAGGAATGAGCAGTTCTTC. Filled out from reference TRBV14 and TRBJ2-1, the complete variable domain reads EAGVTQFPSHSVIEKGQTVTLRCDPISGHDNLYWYRRVMGKEIKFLLHFVKESKQDESGMPNNRFLAERTGGTYSTLKVQPAELEDSGVYFCASSLPPTARNEQFFGPGTRLTVL.

The V and J genes are TRBV30 and TRBJ1-5, with D perhaps matching TRBD1 (6 bases). Trimming stripped 2 bases from V and 6 bases from J, with 17 bases between. CDR3 length: 15 residues. Germline V gene lookup returns CDR1 GTSNPN and CDR2 SVGIG (reference sequence). The CDR3 DNA reads TGTGCCTGGAGTTCGGGGTCAGGGGCTACTCAGCCCCAGCATTTT. Translating it yields CAWSSGSGATQPQHF.

This chain's CDR3 is CASSRDRDREQYF. The DNA of the CDR3 is TGTGCCAGCAGCCGAGACAGGGATCGCGAGCAGTACTTC. This chain links TRBV5-4 with TRBJ2-7; 7 nucleotides align to TRBD1. The length of the CDR3 is 13 residues. Looked up from germline, CDR1 is SGHNT and CDR2 is YYREEE (reference sequence). With 4 bases clipped from V and 6 bases from J, the junction kept 7 bases outside the gene matches.